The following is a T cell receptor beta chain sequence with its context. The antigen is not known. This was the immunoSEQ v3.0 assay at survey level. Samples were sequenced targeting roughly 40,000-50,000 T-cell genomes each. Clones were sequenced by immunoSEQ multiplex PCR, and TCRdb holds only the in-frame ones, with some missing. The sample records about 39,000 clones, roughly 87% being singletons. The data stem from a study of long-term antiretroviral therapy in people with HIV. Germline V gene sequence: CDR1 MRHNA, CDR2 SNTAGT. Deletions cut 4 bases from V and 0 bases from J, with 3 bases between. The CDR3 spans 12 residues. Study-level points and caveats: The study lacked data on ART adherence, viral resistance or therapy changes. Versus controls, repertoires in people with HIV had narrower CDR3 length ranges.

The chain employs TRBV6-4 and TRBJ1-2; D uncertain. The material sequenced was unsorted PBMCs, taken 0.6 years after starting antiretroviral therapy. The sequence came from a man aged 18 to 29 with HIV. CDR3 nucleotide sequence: TGTGCCAGCAGTGGCGCTAACTATGGCTACACCTTC. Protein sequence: CASSGANYGYTF.